The T cell receptor (beta chain) under discussion was sequenced for a study of T-cell memory formation after mild COVID-19. Study details: Across donors, TCR clusters were largely donor specific. Study-wide results and caveats: Contracting clones from day 15 to 85 had balanced CD4/CD8; later expanders favoured CD4+. CM and EM subsets held most contracting CD4+ clones; EMRA held CD8+ ones.

This CDR3 has 15 amino acids. The V and J ends lost 0 bases and 7 bases respectively, with 16 bases between them. CDR1 is MGHRA, CDR2 YSYEKL, per germline. Regarding this clonotype: Its antigen is as yet unknown.

Constant-segment primers and 5'RACE yielded cDNA libraries for TCR alpha and TCR beta, each carrying sample barcodes and UMIs. TCRdb reanalysed the 5' RACE reads using MiXCR and keeps one entry per CDR3 protein. The data show roughly 550,000 distinct CDR3 sequences, roughly 22% seen once. The receptor comes from an adult woman who had mild COVID-19 (a few samples of this study predate the infection). Cell type and time point are not known. Sequences were obtained from PBMCs or a T cell subset sorted from them (not recorded which). The chain combines TRBV4-1 with TRBJ2-7; perhaps D is TRBD1 or TRBD2 (7 bases each). CDR3 DNA sequence: TGCGCCAGCAGCCAAGATCTCAGGGGGGGGCGGGAGCAGTACTTC. Amino acid sequence: CASSQDLRGGREQYF.